These 25 T cell receptor beta chains share one sample of origin, sequenced in a study of control samples from healthy donors and cancer patients (dated by TCRdb to about 2020). The method behind the library was the immunoSEQ multiplex PCR assay. Drawn from immuneACCESS, this table holds only the in-frame rearrangements with V and J called that TCRdb kept. Clones are partly lost; checked studies trace under half to an unresolved V gene and leave the rest unexplained. Recorded for this sample are fewer than 25,000 clones; approximately 80% of them occurred a single time. Of the sample, less than 35% is held by the ten largest clones. The specimen sequenced was PBMCs. The receptors originated from a man older than 75 with head and neck cancer.

The V and J genes are TRBV4-2 and TRBJ2-2, with TRBD2 identical over 8 bases. V lost 1 base, J lost 6 bases, and 10 bases stayed unmatched. The CDR3 runs to 17 residues. The V gene's germline CDR1 is LGHNA and CDR2 YNFKEQ. CDR3 residues: CASSQGPGLEDSGELFF. The CDR3, as DNA: TGTGCCAGCAGCCAAGGACCGGGACTAGAAGATTCCGGGGAGCTGTTTTTT.

The V and J genes are TRBV10-3 and TRBJ2-7; TRBD1 aligns across 8 bases. V shed 7 bases and J 1 base; nucleotides not matched to a gene: 9. The CDR3 sequence is 15 residues long. Germline V gene data show CDR1 as ENHRY and CDR2 as SYGVKD. CDR3: CAITAGGTGSYEQYF. The CDR3 DNA reads as TGTGCCATCACCGCTGGGGGGACAGGATCCTACGAGCAGTACTTC.

The chain carries TRBV6-5 and TRBJ1-2, with D tentatively TRBD1 (6 bases). Trimming left V 6 bases short and J 0 bases short, with 14 bases between. CDR3 length: 15 amino acids. In germline, CDR1 is MNHEY, CDR2 SVGAGI. CDR3 loop: CASSVTTGTNYGYTF. DNA of the CDR3: TGTGCCAGCAGCGTCACTACAGGGACTAACTATGGCTACACCTTC.

The chain joins TRBV9 to TRBJ2-5, with 8 bases fitting TRBD2. Per the germline V gene, CDR1 is SGDLS and CDR2 is YYNGEE. The CDR3 totals 17 residues. The V gene end was trimmed by 0 bases and the J gene end by 5 bases; junction bases not matched to a gene: 12. CDR3: CASSVGEVAGIIETQYF. CDR3 nucleotide sequence: TGTGCCAGCAGCGTAGGGGAAGTAGCGGGAATTATCGAGACCCAGTACTTC.

The V gene is TRBV19, the J gene TRBJ2-3; D not certain. The germline CDR1 and CDR2 sequences are LNHDA and SQIVND (reference sequence). Trimming removed 5 bases at V and 4 bases at J, with 13 bases between. The CDR3 sequence is 14 residues long. The DNA for the CDR3 is TGTGCCAGTAGTCCGTATGACCCCCCAGATACGCAGTATTTT. Encoded protein: CASSPYDPPDTQYF.

This chain links TRBV18 with TRBJ2-7, with 9 bases identical to TRBD1. The V gene end was trimmed by 0 bases and the J gene end by 5 bases; junction bases not matched to a gene: 8. Germline CDR1 KGHSH, CDR2 LQKENI. CDR3 size: 16 residues. The CDR3 sequence: CASSPPQRTGVHEQYF. For the CDR3, the DNA is TGTGCCAGCTCACCACCTCAAAGGACAGGGGTCCACGAGCAGTACTTC.

This clone was found once. Other DNA sequences in this sample translate to the same CDR3. The chain recombines TRBV2 with TRBJ1-2; tentative D call: TRBD1 (5 bases). This CDR3 contains 13 residues. Trimming pared 6 bases from V and 8 bases from J, leaving 16 bases between. The germline V gene encodes CDR1 SNHLY and CDR2 FYNNEI. CDR3 in DNA: TGTGCCAGCAGGCCCTTTGGCTACAGGGGCTACACCTTC. Translation gives CASRPFGYRGYTF.

This chain joins TRBV7-9 and TRBJ2-7, with D possibly TRBD1 on 6 matching bases. This CDR3 spans 15 amino acids. In germline, CDR1 is SEHNR, CDR2 FQNEAQ (reference sequence). V was pared by 5 bases and J by 6 bases, with 20 bases between. The CDR3 bases are TGTGCCAGCAGCGTACCGACAGGTGGTTCGGGCGAGCAGTACTTC. Translating it yields CASSVPTGGSGEQYF.

V gene TRBV7-9 combines with J gene TRBJ2-2; the D is unclear. Germline V gene data show CDR1 as SEHNR and CDR2 as FQNEAQ (reference sequence). CDR3 length: 12 residues. V lost 0 bases and J 8 bases, leaving 4 bases between the germline ends. The DNA for the CDR3 is TGTGCCAGCAGCTTAGCTTCTGGGGAGCTGTTTTTT. It codes for CASSLASGELFF.

The genes are TRBV14 and TRBJ2-7; TRBD2 agrees at 9 bases. The germline gives CDR1 SGHDN, CDR2 FVKESK. Germline trimming cut 4 bases from V and 4 bases from J; bases unmatched to any gene: 5. The CDR3 consists of 14 residues. The CDR3 sequence is CASSRLADIYEQYF. In nucleotides, the CDR3 is TGTGCCAGCAGCCGACTAGCGGACATATACGAGCAGTACTTC.

The rearrangement uses TRBV6-6 and TRBJ2-7, with 7 bases lining up with TRBD1. V lost 5 bases, J lost 2 bases, and 3 bases stayed unmatched. CDR1 and CDR2 from the germline V gene are MNHNY and SVGAGI (reference sequence). The CDR3 has 13 residues. The CDR3 DNA sequence: TGTGCCAGCAGTATTGGGACAGCCTACGAGCAGTACTTC. Amino acid sequence: CASSIGTAYEQYF.

V is TRBV6-4 and J is TRBJ2-7; possible D gene TRBD2, 5 bases. Per the germline V gene, CDR1 is MRHNA and CDR2 is SNTAGT. The CDR3 covers 17 residues. Trimming removed 5 bases from V and 0 bases from J, with 20 bases in between. CDR3 sequence: CASSYRRASWVSYEQYF. Here the CDR3 DNA reads TGTGCCAGCAGTTACCGACGGGCTAGCTGGGTCTCCTACGAGCAGTACTTC.

V and J are TRBV19 and TRBJ2-1, with TRBD1 as a possible D gene (6 bases). Trimming pared 7 bases from V and 2 bases from J, leaving 15 bases between. Looked up from germline, CDR1 is LNHDA and CDR2 is SQIVND (reference sequence). The CDR3 is made up of 15 amino acids. The CDR3, as DNA: TGTGCCAGTATGTTACAGGGTTTTACCTACAATGAGCAGTTCTTC. Its protein is CASMLQGFTYNEQFF.

The chain joins TRBV5-5 to TRBJ2-7; D may be TRBD2 (6 bases). This CDR3 has 16 residues. V was pared by 0 bases and J by 2 bases, with 15 bases between. Per the germline V gene, CDR1 is SGHKS and CDR2 is YYEKEE (reference sequence). The CDR3 nucleotides are TGTGCCAGCAGCTTGGCCTACGGGGACTGGGCCTACGAGCAGTACTTC. It yields the protein CASSLAYGDWAYEQYF.

The V and J genes are TRBV2 and TRBJ2-3; D call uncertain. Trimming cost V 1 base and J 1 base, with 9 bases left between them. The CDR3 spans 15 residues. CDR1 and CDR2 (germline): SNHLY, FYNNEI. Here the CDR3 DNA reads TGTGCCAGCAGTGAAGTGCTGGACGGCACAGATACGCAGTATTTT. Translating gives CASSEVLDGTDTQYF.

This rearrangement joins TRBV6-6 to TRBJ2-1, with D perhaps matching TRBD1 (7 bases). V lost 7 bases and J lost 7, with 20 bases in between. This CDR3 spans 15 amino acids. Germline assignment: CDR1 MNHNY and CDR2 SVGAGI (reference sequence). Written as DNA, the CDR3 is TGTGCCAGCACCCAGAGCAGGGGGGTAAGAAATGAGCAGTTCTTC. Residues: CASTQSRGVRNEQFF.

The V call is TRBV2, the J call TRBJ2-2, with D possibly matching TRBD2 (6 bases). Trimming took 3 bases from V and 5 from J, leaving 10 bases between them. The CDR3 consists of 14 residues. Germline V gene data show CDR1 as SNHLY and CDR2 as FYNNEI. The CDR3 protein is CASSETSRTGELFF. In DNA, the CDR3 is TGTGCCAGCAGTGAGACTAGTAGGACCGGGGAGCTGTTTTTT.

This clone has a single count. The chain couples TRBV7-6 to TRBJ2-7, with no clear D. This CDR3 is built from 15 residues. Germline V gene sequence: CDR1 SGHVS, CDR2 FNYEAQ. The V gene lost 5 bases and the J gene lost 3 bases, with 17 bases spanning the gap. The CDR3 bases are TGTGCCAGCAGCCTCGGGCCCCTTTTAGGCTACGAGCAGTACTTC. It yields the protein CASSLGPLLGYEQYF.

The J gene is TRBJ2-7, the V gene TRBV3-1 (or the pseudogene TRBV3-2), with D possibly TRBD1 on 5 matching bases. This CDR3 spans 16 amino acids. The V gene's germline CDR1 is LGHDT and CDR2 YNNKEL (reference sequence). The ends were cut back, 0 bases at V and 3 bases at J, with 15 bases in the middle. The CDR3 nucleotides are TGTGCCAGCAGCCAAGAGTCAGGGTTACTCTACTACGAGCAGTACTTC. Translated, it gives CASSQESGLLYYEQYF.

This chain connects TRBV2 to TRBJ2-3; 9 positions agree with TRBD2. The length of the CDR3 is 16 residues. Trimming removed 6 bases from V and 2 bases from J; junction bases left unmatched: 9. Per the germline V gene, CDR1 is SNHLY and CDR2 is FYNNEI. The CDR3 spells CASRALGGGDTDTQYF. The CDR3 DNA follows: TGTGCCAGCAGAGCCCTTGGCGGGGGGGACACAGATACGCAGTATTTT.

This chain joins TRBV6-5 and TRBJ2-4; 7 bases fit TRBD1. The V and J ends lost 6 bases and 3 bases, in that order; junction bases with no gene match: 5. Germline-derived CDR1 and CDR2 are MNHEY and SVGAGI. CDR3 length equals 14 residues. The CDR3 DNA reads as TGTGCCAGCAGACAAACAGGGGACAAAAACATTCAGTACTTC. Encoded protein: CASRQTGDKNIQYF.

This clone turned up a few times. The genes are TRBV2 and TRBJ2-7; 8 bases are a match to TRBD2. The germline V gene encodes CDR1 SNHLY and CDR2 FYNNEI. The CDR3 runs 16 residues. Trimming took 5 bases from V and 0 from J; bases not matched to a gene: 9. The CDR3 reads CASSPALAGSSYEQYF. CDR3 coding DNA: TGTGCCAGCAGTCCTGCATTAGCGGGAAGCTCCTACGAGCAGTACTTC.

V is TRBV5-1 and J is TRBJ2-1; weak D call: TRBD2 (7 bases). Germline V gives CDR1 SGHRS, CDR2 YFSETQ. The CDR3 runs to 17 residues. Trimming pared 2 bases from V and 2 bases from J, leaving 17 bases between. The CDR3 region is CASSFTELRGPYNEQFF. The CDR3 region has the DNA TGCGCCAGCAGCTTCACGGAGCTGCGGGGGCCCTACAATGAGCAGTTCTTC.

The chain is built from TRBV7-2 and TRBJ2-3; D call uncertain. Germline lookup yields CDR1 SGHTA and CDR2 FQGNSA. The V end was cut by 3 bases, the J end by 6 bases, with 7 bases between. The CDR3 spans 12 residues. The CDR3 DNA sequence: TGTGCCAGCAGCTTTGAGTATGATACGCAGTATTTT. This sequence encodes CASSFEYDTQYF.

This chain connects TRBV7-2 to TRBJ2-4; 11 nucleotides match TRBD1. The length of the CDR3 is 14 residues. V shed 6 bases and J 8 bases; nucleotides not matched to a gene: 6. Germline CDR1 SGHTA, CDR2 FQGNSA. This CDR3 is CASSSGQGADIQYF. The CDR3 region has the DNA TGTGCCAGCAGTTCCGGACAGGGGGCGGACATTCAGTACTTC.